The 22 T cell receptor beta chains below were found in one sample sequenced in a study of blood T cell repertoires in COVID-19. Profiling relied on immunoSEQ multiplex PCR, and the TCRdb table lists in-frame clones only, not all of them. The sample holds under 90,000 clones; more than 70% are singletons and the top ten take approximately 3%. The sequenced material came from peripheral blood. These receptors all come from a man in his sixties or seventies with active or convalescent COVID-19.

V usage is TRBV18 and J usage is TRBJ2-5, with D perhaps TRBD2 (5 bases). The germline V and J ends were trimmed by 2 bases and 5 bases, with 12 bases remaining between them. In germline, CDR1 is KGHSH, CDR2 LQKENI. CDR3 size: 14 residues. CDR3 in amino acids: CASSPSGRRETQYF. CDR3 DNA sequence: TGTGCCAGCTCACCATCTGGTAGGAGGGAGACCCAGTACTTC.

The CDR3 nucleotides read TGTGCCAGCAGCCAAGGCCTAGCGGGAGGTACCGATACGCAGTATTTT. Translating gives CASSQGLAGGTDTQYF. This chain joins TRBV3-1 (or the pseudogene TRBV3-2) and TRBJ2-3, with 11 bases fitting TRBD2. The CDR3 consists of 16 residues. V lost 1 base and J lost 6; bases outside the gene matches: 6. Per the germline V gene, CDR1 is LGHDT and CDR2 is YNNKEL (reference sequence).

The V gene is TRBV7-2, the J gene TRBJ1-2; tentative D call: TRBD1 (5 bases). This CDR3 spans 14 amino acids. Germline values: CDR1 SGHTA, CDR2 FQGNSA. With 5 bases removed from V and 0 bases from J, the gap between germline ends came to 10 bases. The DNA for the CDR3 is TGTGCCAGCAGCCCAGGGATCTCTAACTATGGCTACACCTTC. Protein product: CASSPGISNYGYTF. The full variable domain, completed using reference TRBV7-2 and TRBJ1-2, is GAGVSQSPSNKVTEKGKDVELRCDPISGHTALYWYRQSLGQGLEFLIYFQGNSAPDKSGLPSDRFSAERTGGSVSTLTIQRTQQEDSAVYLCASSPGISNYGYTFGSGTRLTVV.

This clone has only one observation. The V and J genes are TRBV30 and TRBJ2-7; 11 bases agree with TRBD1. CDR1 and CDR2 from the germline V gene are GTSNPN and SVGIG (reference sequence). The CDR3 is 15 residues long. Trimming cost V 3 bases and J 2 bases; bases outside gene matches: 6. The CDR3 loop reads CAWRSDRGLPYEQYF. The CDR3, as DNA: TGTGCCTGGAGGTCGGACAGGGGGCTCCCCTACGAGCAGTACTTC.

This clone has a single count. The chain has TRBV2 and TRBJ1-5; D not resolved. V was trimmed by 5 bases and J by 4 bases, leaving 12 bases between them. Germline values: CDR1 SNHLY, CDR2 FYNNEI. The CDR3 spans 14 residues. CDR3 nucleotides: TGTGCCAGCAGTCCCCGGGAGGGAAATCAGCCCCAGCATTTT. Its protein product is CASSPREGNQPQHF.

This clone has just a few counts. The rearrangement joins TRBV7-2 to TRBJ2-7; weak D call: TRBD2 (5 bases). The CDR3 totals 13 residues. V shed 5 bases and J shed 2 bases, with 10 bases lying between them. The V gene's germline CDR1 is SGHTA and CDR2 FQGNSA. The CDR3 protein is CASSQLGAYEQYF. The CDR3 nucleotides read TGTGCCAGCAGCCAGCTCGGGGCCTACGAGCAGTACTTC.

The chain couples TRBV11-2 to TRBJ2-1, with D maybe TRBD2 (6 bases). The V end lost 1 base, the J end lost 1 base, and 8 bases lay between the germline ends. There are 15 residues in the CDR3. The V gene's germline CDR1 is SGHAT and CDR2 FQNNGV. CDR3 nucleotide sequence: TGTGCCAGCAGCTTAGTGGGGGGATCCTACAATGAGCAGTTCTTC. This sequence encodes CASSLVGGSYNEQFF.

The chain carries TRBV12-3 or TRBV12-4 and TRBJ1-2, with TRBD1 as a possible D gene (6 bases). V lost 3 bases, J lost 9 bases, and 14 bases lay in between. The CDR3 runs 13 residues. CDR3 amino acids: CASSFMGAGRYTF. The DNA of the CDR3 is TGTGCCAGCAGTTTTATGGGGGCGGGTCGCTACACCTTC.

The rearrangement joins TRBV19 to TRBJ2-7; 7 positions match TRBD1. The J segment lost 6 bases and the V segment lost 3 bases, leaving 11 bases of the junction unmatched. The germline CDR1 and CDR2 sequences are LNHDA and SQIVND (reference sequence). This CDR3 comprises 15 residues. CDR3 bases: TGTGCCAGTAGTATTAGTGCCGGCCACAGGGGCGAGCAGTACTTC. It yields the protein CASSISAGHRGEQYF.

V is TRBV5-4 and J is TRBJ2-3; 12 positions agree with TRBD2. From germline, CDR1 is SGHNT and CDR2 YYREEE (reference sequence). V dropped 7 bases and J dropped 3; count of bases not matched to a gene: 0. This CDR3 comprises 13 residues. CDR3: CASGTSGTDTQYF. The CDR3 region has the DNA TGTGCCAGCGGGACTAGCGGGACAGATACGCAGTATTTT.

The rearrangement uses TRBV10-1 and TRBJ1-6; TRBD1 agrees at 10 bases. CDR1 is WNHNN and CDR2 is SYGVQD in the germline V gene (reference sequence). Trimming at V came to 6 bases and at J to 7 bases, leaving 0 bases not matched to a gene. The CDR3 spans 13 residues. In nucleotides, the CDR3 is TGCGCCAGCAGGGACAGGGGGAATTCACCCCTCCACTTT. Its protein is CASRDRGNSPLHF.

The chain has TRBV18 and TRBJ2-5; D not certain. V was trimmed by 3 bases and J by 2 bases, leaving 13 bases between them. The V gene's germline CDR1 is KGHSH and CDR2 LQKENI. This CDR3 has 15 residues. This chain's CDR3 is CASSPSNRLQETQYF. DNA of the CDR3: TGTGCCAGCTCACCCTCCAATAGATTACAAGAGACCCAGTACTTC.

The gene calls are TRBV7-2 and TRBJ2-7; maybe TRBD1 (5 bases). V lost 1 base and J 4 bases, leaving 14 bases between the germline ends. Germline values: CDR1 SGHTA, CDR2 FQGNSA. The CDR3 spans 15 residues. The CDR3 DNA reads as TGTGCCAGCAGCTTAGGGGGCCTGTCCCGGTACGAGCAGTACTTC. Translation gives CASSLGGLSRYEQYF.

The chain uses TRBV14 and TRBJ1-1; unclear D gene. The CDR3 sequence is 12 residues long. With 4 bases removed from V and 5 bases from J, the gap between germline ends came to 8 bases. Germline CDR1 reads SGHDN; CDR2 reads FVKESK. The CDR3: CASSLVWTEAFF. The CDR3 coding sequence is TGTGCCAGCAGCCTAGTGTGGACTGAAGCTTTCTTT.

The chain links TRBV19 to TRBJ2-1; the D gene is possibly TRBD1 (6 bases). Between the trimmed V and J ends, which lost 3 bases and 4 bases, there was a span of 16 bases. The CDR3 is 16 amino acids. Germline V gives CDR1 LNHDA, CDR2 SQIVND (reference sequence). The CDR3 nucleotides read TGTGCCAGTAGTATCCCGGCCAGGGGTAAATACAATGAGCAGTTCTTC. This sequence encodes CASSIPARGKYNEQFF.

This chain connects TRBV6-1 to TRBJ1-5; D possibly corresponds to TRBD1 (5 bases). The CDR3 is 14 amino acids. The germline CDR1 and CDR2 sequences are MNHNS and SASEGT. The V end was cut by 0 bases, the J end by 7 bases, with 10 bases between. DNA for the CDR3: TGTGCCAGCAGTGAAGCGCAAGGGGTCCAGCCCCAGCATTTT. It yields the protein CASSEAQGVQPQHF.

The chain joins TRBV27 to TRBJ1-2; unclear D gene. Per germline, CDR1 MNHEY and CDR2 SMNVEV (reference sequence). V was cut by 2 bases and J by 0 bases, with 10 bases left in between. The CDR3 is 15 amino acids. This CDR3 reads CASSLDPGANYGYTF. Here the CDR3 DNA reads TGTGCCAGCAGTTTAGACCCCGGAGCTAACTATGGCTACACCTTC.

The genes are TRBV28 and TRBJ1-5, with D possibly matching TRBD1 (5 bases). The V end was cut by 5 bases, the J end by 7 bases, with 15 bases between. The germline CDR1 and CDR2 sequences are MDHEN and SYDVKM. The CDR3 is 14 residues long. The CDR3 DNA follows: TGTGCCAGCAGTGTACCCCTCGGGGGACAGCCCCAGCATTTT. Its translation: CASSVPLGGQPQHF.

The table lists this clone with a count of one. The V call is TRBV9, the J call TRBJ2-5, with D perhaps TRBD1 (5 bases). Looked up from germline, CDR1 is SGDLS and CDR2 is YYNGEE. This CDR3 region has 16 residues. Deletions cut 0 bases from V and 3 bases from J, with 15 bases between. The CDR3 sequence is CASSVGVRGGEETQYF. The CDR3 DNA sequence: TGTGCCAGCAGCGTAGGGGTAAGGGGCGGAGAAGAGACCCAGTACTTC.

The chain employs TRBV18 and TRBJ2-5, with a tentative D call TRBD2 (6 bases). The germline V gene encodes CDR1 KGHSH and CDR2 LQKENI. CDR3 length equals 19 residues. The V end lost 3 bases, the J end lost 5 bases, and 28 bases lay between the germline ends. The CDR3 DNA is TGTGCCAGCTCACCCAGAAGGGGAGGAGAGGGAGCTGCATTGGAGACCCAGTACTTC. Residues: CASSPRRGGEGAALETQYF.

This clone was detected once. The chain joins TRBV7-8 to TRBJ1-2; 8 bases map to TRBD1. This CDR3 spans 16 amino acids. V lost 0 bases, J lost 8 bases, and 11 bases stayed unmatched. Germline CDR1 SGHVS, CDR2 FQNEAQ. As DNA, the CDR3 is TGTGCCAGCAGCTTAGCGGTCCGGACAGGGAATAGAGGCTACACCTTC. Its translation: CASSLAVRTGNRGYTF.

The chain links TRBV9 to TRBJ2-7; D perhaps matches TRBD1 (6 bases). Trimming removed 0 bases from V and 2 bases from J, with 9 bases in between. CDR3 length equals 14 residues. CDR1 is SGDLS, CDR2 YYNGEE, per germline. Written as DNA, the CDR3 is TGTGCCAGCAGCGTAGGGACAGAAGCCTACGAGCAGTACTTC. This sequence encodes CASSVGTEAYEQYF.